This is a list of T cell receptor beta chains from one sample in a study of cytomegalovirus exposure and HLA in healthy donors. Sequencing used immunoSEQ multiplex PCR; TCRdb keeps in-frame clones, though not all of them. The sample has over 120,000 clones, roughly 87% seen once. The sequencing sample was made of PBMCs. All receptors come from a man between 18 and 35 years old in good health and CMV-seropositive. CDR3s leave out the opening cysteine and the closing phenylalanine or tryptophan. The order of the fields is V gene, J gene, CDR3 protein.

V gene: TRBV28; J gene: TRBJ1-1; CDR3 protein: ASSLGLNTEAF
V gene: TRBV6-5; J gene: TRBJ1-6; CDR3 protein: ASSSTDRGNSPLH
V gene: TRBV25-1; J gene: TRBJ1-1; CDR3 protein: ASSATRGTEAF
V gene: TRBV5-4; J gene: TRBJ2-2; CDR3 protein: ASSLSIGANTGELF
V gene: TRBV10-3; J gene: TRBJ2-3; CDR3 protein: AISDDFAGTGTEDTQY
V gene: TRBV15; J gene: TRBJ2-7; CDR3 protein: ATSRALAETEQY
V gene: TRBV5-1; J gene: TRBJ2-2; CDR3 protein: ATGADRVNGELF
V gene: TRBV6-1; J gene: TRBJ2-7; CDR3 protein: ASSESRGGSYEQY
V gene: TRBV10-1; J gene: TRBJ2-1; CDR3 protein: ASSESSASPYNEQF
V gene: TRBV4-1; J gene: TRBJ1-4; CDR3 protein: ASSQDTGQGYEKLF
V gene: TRBV7-2; J gene: TRBJ1-4; CDR3 protein: ASSPGQGDEKLF
V gene: TRBV18; J gene: TRBJ1-5; CDR3 protein: ASSPGDSLQPQH
V gene: TRBV23-1; J gene: TRBJ2-2; CDR3 protein: ASSPGQNTGELF
V gene: TRBV19; J gene: TRBJ2-2; CDR3 protein: ASSFLGGELF
V gene: TRBV19; J gene: TRBJ2-7; CDR3 protein: ASSMGSGSYEQY
V gene: TRBV19; J gene: TRBJ1-5; CDR3 protein: ASSPAGGNQPQH
V gene: TRBV6-1; J gene: TRBJ1-1; CDR3 protein: ASSRQDAF
V gene: TRBV18; J gene: TRBJ1-2; CDR3 protein: ASSPREGGSANYGYT
V gene: TRBV27; J gene: TRBJ2-7; CDR3 protein: ASSLEGRSSYEQY
V gene: TRBV9; J gene: TRBJ2-3; CDR3 protein: ASSVKGTVPTDTQY
V gene: TRBV30; J gene: TRBJ2-7; CDR3 protein: AWSVDSKFSSFLGTSWEQY
V gene: TRBV2; J gene: TRBJ2-2; CDR3 protein: ASKSIAPGELF
V gene: TRBV2; J gene: TRBJ2-2; CDR3 protein: ASKVGSSPGGTGELF
V gene: TRBV6-6; J gene: TRBJ1-1; CDR3 protein: ASGEEHLDLNTEAF
V gene: TRBV7-9; J gene: TRBJ1-5; CDR3 protein: ASSLQTGPSNQPQH
V gene: TRBV5-4; J gene: TRBJ1-2; CDR3 protein: ASSSQTGNYGYT
V gene: TRBV6-1; J gene: TRBJ2-3; CDR3 protein: ACDRGAGTDTQY
V gene: TRBV7-6; J gene: TRBJ1-6; CDR3 protein: ASSLAQRNSPLH
V gene: TRBV4-2; J gene: TRBJ2-1; CDR3 protein: ASSQWDSANNEQF
V gene: TRBV27; J gene: TRBJ2-1; CDR3 protein: ASSVMRGGLNNEQF